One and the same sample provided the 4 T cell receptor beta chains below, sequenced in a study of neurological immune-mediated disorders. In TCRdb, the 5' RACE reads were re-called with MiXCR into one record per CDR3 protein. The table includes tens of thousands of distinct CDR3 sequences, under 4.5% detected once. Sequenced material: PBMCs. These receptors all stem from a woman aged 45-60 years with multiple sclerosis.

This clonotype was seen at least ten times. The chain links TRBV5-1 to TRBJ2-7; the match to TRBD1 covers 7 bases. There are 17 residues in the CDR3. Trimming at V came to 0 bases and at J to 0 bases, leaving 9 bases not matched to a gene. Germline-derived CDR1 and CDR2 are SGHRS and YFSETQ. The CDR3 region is CASSLAQGGRSSYEQYF. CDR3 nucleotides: TGCGCCAGCAGCTTGGCCCAAGGGGGCCGAAGCTCCTACGAGCAGTACTTC. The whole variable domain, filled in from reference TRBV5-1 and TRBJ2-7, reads KAGVTQTPRYLIKTRGQQVTLSCSPISGHRSVSWYQQTPGQGLQFLFEYFSETQRNKGNFPGRFSGRQFSNSRSEMNVSTLELGDSALYLCASSLAQGGRSSYEQYFGPGTRLTVT.

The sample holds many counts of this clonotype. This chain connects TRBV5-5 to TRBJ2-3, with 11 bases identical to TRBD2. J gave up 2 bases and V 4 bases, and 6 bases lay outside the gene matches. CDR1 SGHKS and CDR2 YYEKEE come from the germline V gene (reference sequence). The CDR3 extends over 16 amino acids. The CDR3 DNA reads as TGTGCCAGCAGCCAAAGGACTAGCGGGTACACAGATACGCAGTATTTT. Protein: CASSQRTSGYTDTQYF.

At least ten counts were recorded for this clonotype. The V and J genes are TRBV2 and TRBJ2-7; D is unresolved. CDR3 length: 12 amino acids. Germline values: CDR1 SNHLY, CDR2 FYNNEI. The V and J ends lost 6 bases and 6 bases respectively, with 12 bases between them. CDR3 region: CASRGRSSEQYF. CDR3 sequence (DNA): TGTGCCAGCAGGGGCAGGTCTAGCGAGCAGTACTTC.

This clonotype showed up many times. CDR3: CASRLTSGGANEQFF. In nucleotides, the CDR3 is TGTGCCAGCAGACTCACTAGCGGGGGGGCCAACGAGCAGTTCTTC. The rearrangement links TRBV7-2 to TRBJ2-1; 13 bases are a match to TRBD2. The CDR3 contains 15 residues. CDR1 SGHTA and CDR2 FQGNSA come from the germline V gene. The trim removed 6 bases at V and 10 bases at J, leaving 9 bases unmatched.